Shown below are 3 T cell receptor beta chains from a single sample sequenced in a study of blood T cells in healthy people across ages (dated by TCRdb to the mid-2010s). Library preparation was by 5' RACE. These reads were obtained on an Illumina HiSeq 2500. A second PCR of roughly 7 to 11 cycles was run with a J-beta primer mix and a sample-barcoded 5' primer. TCRdb took the public reads, trimmed them with fastp at Q25, ran MiXCR for clone calling and kept in-frame beta chains. Rows with a matching CDR3 protein are joined into one entry that keeps the most common DNA and genes. In this sample the table shows hundreds of thousands of distinct CDR3 sequences, approximately 49% of which occur a single time. The top ten hold 13% of the sample. The sequencing input was blood. These receptors came from a man in his thirties or forties in good health.

This chain links TRBV20-1 with TRBJ1-2; possibly TRBD1 for D (6 bases). V was trimmed by 5 bases and J by 2 bases, leaving 18 bases between them. Per germline, CDR1 DFQATT and CDR2 SNEGSKA (reference sequence). The CDR3 contains 15 residues. CDR3 sequence: CSAQPPGGPNYGYTF. CDR3 sequence (DNA): TGCAGTGCTCAGCCCCCGGGGGGCCCCAACTATGGCTACACCTTC.

There are a few counts of this clonotype. This rearrangement joins TRBV15 to TRBJ2-7; D may correspond to TRBD1 or TRBD2 (5 bases each). The CDR3 runs to 15 residues. With 5 bases removed from V and 4 bases from J, the gap between germline ends came to 18 bases. Germline V gives CDR1 LNHNV, CDR2 YYDKDF (reference sequence). CDR3 protein: CATSDRDGLSYEQYF. CDR3 nucleotides: TGTGCCACCAGCGACCGGGACGGTCTCTCTTACGAGCAGTACTTC.

The chain links TRBV7-9 to TRBJ1-1, with D tentatively TRBD1 (5 bases). V lost 5 bases to trimming and J lost 10 bases, with 14 bases between them. CDR1 is SEHNR, CDR2 FQNEAQ, per germline (reference sequence). This CDR3 has 12 amino acids. CDR3 nucleotides: TGTGCCAGCAGCCTAGATAACACAGGAGCTTTCTTT. Translation: CASSLDNTGAFF.